The next 26 T cell receptor beta chains were all read from a single sample in a study of blood T cell repertoires in COVID-19. This table comes from immunoSEQ multiplex PCR, and its TCRdb copy is limited to in-frame clones, with some not included. The repertoire includes approximately 310,000 clones, approximately 87% of them detected once, and around 8% sits in the top ten. The sequencing input was peripheral blood. These receptors were collected from a woman in her fifties or sixties who had recovered from COVID-19.

The chain has TRBV19 and TRBJ2-6; TRBD1 matches at 8 bases. The V segment lost 7 bases and the J segment 2 bases; nucleotides outside the gene matches: 4. CDR3 size: 15 residues. Looked up from germline, CDR1 is LNHDA and CDR2 is SQIVND (reference sequence). CDR3 DNA sequence: TGTGCCAGTACCACACAGGGGGCTGGGGCCAACGTCCTGACTTTC. This gives the protein CASTTQGAGANVLTF.

The gene calls are TRBV9 and TRBJ2-2; 12 nucleotides align to TRBD2. Germline V gene data show CDR1 as SGDLS and CDR2 as YYNGEE. J lost 5 bases, V lost 0 bases, and 11 bases had no gene match. The CDR3 length is 19 residues. The CDR3 coding sequence is TGTGCCAGCAGCGTAGGACTAGCGGGAGCCCCAGGCGTAACCGGGGAGCTGTTTTTT. Residues: CASSVGLAGAPGVTGELFF.

The V and J genes are TRBV15 and TRBJ1-1, with 9 bases identical to TRBD1. This CDR3 spans 17 amino acids. V trimming: 4 bases; J trimming: 0 bases; junction bases outside the gene matches: 9. Looked up from germline, CDR1 is LNHNV and CDR2 is YYDKDF (reference sequence). The CDR3 region is CATSIGQGMGVNTEAFF. CDR3 coding DNA: TGTGCCACCAGCATTGGACAGGGGATGGGGGTGAACACTGAAGCTTTCTTT. Using reference TRBV15 and TRBJ1-1 for the parts outside the CDR3, the full variable domain is DAMVIQNPRYQVTQFGKPVTLSCSQTLNHNVMYWYQQKSSQAPKLLFHYYDKDFNNEADTPDNFQSRRPNTSFCFLDIRSPGLGDTAMYLCATSIGQGMGVNTEAFFGQGTRLTVV.

The chain is built from TRBV7-2 and TRBJ2-3, with a weak D call TRBD2 (7 bases). Germline V gene data show CDR1 as SGHTA and CDR2 as FQGNSA. The V and J ends lost 4 bases and 1 base respectively, with 12 bases between them. The CDR3 is 15 residues long. The CDR3, as DNA: TGTGCCAGCAGCTACGGGGGGCATCGCACAGATACGCAGTATTTT. This sequence encodes CASSYGGHRTDTQYF.

V and J are TRBV5-1 and TRBJ2-1; 11 nucleotides match TRBD1. Looked up from germline, CDR1 is SGHRS and CDR2 is YFSETQ. The CDR3 has 15 residues. J lost 8 bases, V lost 4 bases, and 8 bases had no gene match. The CDR3 DNA reads TGCGCCAGCAGCCCCGGGACAGGGGGTTGGGATGAGCAGTTCTTC. Amino acid sequence: CASSPGTGGWDEQFF.

In DNA, the CDR3 is TGTGCCAGTAGACCTAGGGGACAGGGATCCGAGACCCAGTACTTC. It translates to CASRPRGQGSETQYF. The J gene is TRBJ2-5, the V gene TRBV19; 9 bases match TRBD1. The V gene's germline CDR1 is LNHDA and CDR2 SQIVND (reference sequence). This CDR3 spans 15 amino acids. The J segment lost 5 bases and the V segment lost 6 bases, leaving 10 bases of the junction unmatched. Full variable domain (rest looked up from reference TRBV19 and TRBJ2-5): DGGITQSPKYLFRKEGQNVTLSCEQNLNHDAMYWYRQDPGQGLRLIYYSQIVNDFQKGDIAEGYSVSREKKESFPLTVTSAQKNPTAFYLCASRPRGQGSETQYFGPGTRLLVL.

This clone was detected a few times. In DNA form, the CDR3 reads TGTGCCAGCAGTTCCTGGGGGGGCAATGAGCAGTTCTTC. Translation gives CASSSWGGNEQFF. The chain uses TRBV28 and TRBJ2-1; 7 nucleotides agree with TRBD2. The CDR3 is made up of 13 amino acids. The germline V gene encodes CDR1 MDHEN and CDR2 SYDVKM. The V and J ends lost 4 bases and 6 bases, in that order; junction bases with no gene match: 3.

This chain uses TRBV7-9 with TRBJ1-1; D is unclear. Germline loops: CDR1 SEHNR, CDR2 FQNEAQ (reference sequence). CDR3 length: 13 residues. V dropped 1 base and J dropped 1 base, with 4 bases sitting between them. Written as DNA, the CDR3 is TGTGCCAGCAGCTTAGTAGAGAACACTGAAGCTTTCTTT. Translated, it gives CASSLVENTEAFF.

V usage is TRBV10-3 and J usage is TRBJ2-5, with 7 bases lining up with TRBD2. This CDR3 region has 17 residues. Germline V gene lookup returns CDR1 ENHRY and CDR2 SYGVKD. Trimming at V came to 2 bases and at J to 0 bases, leaving 9 bases not matched to a gene. CDR3 protein: CAISEGLAGVYQETQYF. The CDR3 nucleotides read TGTGCCATCAGTGAGGGGTTGGCGGGGGTATACCAAGAGACCCAGTACTTC.

This clone has more than one count but fewer than ten. The rearrangement uses TRBV28 and TRBJ1-1, with D uncertain. Trimming pared 7 bases from V and 1 base from J, leaving 13 bases between. The CDR3 consists of 14 residues. Looked up from germline, CDR1 is MDHEN and CDR2 is SYDVKM. The CDR3, as DNA: TGTGCCAGCACCGTGGGGAGGTCGAACACTGAAGCTTTCTTT. It encodes CASTVGRSNTEAFF.

A single count supports this clone. The chain combines TRBV27 with TRBJ2-1; 9 positions agree with TRBD2. CDR1 and CDR2 (germline): MNHEY, SMNVEV (reference sequence). CDR3 length equals 16 residues. The V segment lost 7 bases and the J segment 2 bases; nucleotides outside the gene matches: 9. The CDR3 DNA reads TGTGCCAGCATTTTTAGCGGGAGAGTCACCTACAATGAGCAGTTCTTC. Protein: CASIFSGRVTYNEQFF.

This chain uses TRBV5-6 with TRBJ2-1; TRBD2 agrees at 7 bases. Germline V CDR1 and CDR2: SGHDT, YYEEEE. This CDR3 contains 16 residues. Unmatched junction bases numbered 9, after V lost 0 bases and J lost 6 bases. The CDR3 DNA reads as TGTGCCAGCAGCTTGGTATCTAGGGGACTATTCAATGAGCAGTTCTTC. It specifies CASSLVSRGLFNEQFF.

V usage is TRBV19 and J usage is TRBJ2-6; the D is unclear. From germline, CDR1 is LNHDA and CDR2 SQIVND (reference sequence). V gave up 3 bases and J gave up 4 bases, with 4 bases separating them. This CDR3 is 13 amino acids long. CDR3 nucleotide sequence: TGTGCCAGTAGTATCTCCGGGGCCAACGTCCTGACTTTC. Protein sequence: CASSISGANVLTF.

The chain is built from TRBV19 and TRBJ2-5; TRBD1 matches at 8 bases. The CDR3 has 13 amino acids. CDR1 is LNHDA and CDR2 is SQIVND in the germline V gene (reference sequence). V shed 5 bases, J shed 4 bases, and the junction held 3 bases outside the gene matches. The CDR3 sequence is CASSAGQGETQYF. CDR3 nucleotide sequence: TGTGCCAGTAGTGCAGGACAGGGAGAGACCCAGTACTTC.

A few counts support this clone. The rearrangement uses TRBV10-3 and TRBJ2-7; D unresolved. This CDR3 is built from 13 residues. Germline CDR1 ENHRY, CDR2 SYGVKD. Trimming took 3 bases from V and 2 from J, leaving 8 bases between them. The CDR3 DNA reads TGTGCCATCAGTGACGGCAGGACCTACGAGCAGTACTTC. Protein: CAISDGRTYEQYF.

This chain uses TRBV7-9 with TRBJ2-7, with a weak D call TRBD1 (5 bases). Germline-derived CDR1 and CDR2 are SEHNR and FQNEAQ (reference sequence). The V and J ends lost 4 bases and 1 base respectively, with 14 bases between them. The CDR3 consists of 15 residues. The CDR3 region has the DNA TGTGCCAGCAGCTCCTTTGGGGCCTTATCCTACGAGCAGTACTTC. It encodes CASSSFGALSYEQYF.

V usage is TRBV10-3 and J usage is TRBJ2-7; D not certain. Germline loops: CDR1 ENHRY, CDR2 SYGVKD. The CDR3 totals 14 residues. Trimming cost V 0 bases and J 2 bases, with 8 bases left between them. The DNA of the CDR3 is TGTGCCATCAGTGAGTCCGCAGACACCTACGAGCAGTACTTC. It encodes CAISESADTYEQYF.

The J gene is TRBJ1-1, the V gene TRBV19, with 7 bases matching TRBD1. V lost 4 bases, J lost 1 base, and 3 bases stayed unmatched. This CDR3 spans 14 amino acids. CDR1 is LNHDA, CDR2 SQIVND, per germline (reference sequence). Written as DNA, the CDR3 is TGTGCCAGTAGTAGACAGGGTACGAACACTGAAGCTTTCTTT. This gives the protein CASSRQGTNTEAFF.

The gene calls are TRBV18 and TRBJ1-2; 10 nucleotides align to TRBD1. This CDR3 is 16 amino acids long. V trimming: 3 bases; J trimming: 1 base; junction bases outside the gene matches: 5. The germline CDR1 and CDR2 sequences are KGHSH and LQKENI. The CDR3 protein is CASSPGQGGINYGYTF. Written as DNA, the CDR3 is TGTGCCAGCTCACCTGGACAGGGGGGAATTAACTATGGCTACACCTTC.

This clone was detected once. The chain employs TRBV19 and TRBJ2-6; 8 bases agree with TRBD1. V trimming: 7 bases; J trimming: 2 bases; junction bases outside the gene matches: 10. The germline gives CDR1 LNHDA, CDR2 SQIVND (reference sequence). The CDR3 loop spans 17 amino acids. The CDR3 coding sequence is TGTGCCAGTAACTCCCGGACAGGGTATCCTGGGGCCAACGTCCTGACTTTC. Its translation is CASNSRTGYPGANVLTF.

The V and J genes are TRBV11-2 and TRBJ1-2; TRBD1 agrees at 8 bases. J was trimmed by 4 bases and V by 5 bases; bases with no gene match: 9. The CDR3 sequence is 15 residues long. CDR1 SGHAT and CDR2 FQNNGV come from the germline V gene. The CDR3 bases are TGTGCCAGCAGCGAGCAGGGCAGGGGGCTCTATGGCTACACCTTC. Encoded protein: CASSEQGRGLYGYTF. Based on the CDR3 plus reference TRBV11-2 and TRBJ1-2, the full variable domain is EAGVAQSPRYKIIEKRQSVAFWCNPISGHATLYWYQQILGQGPKLLIQFQNNGVVDDSQLPKDRFSAERLKGVDSTLKIQPAKLEDSAVYLCASSEQGRGLYGYTFGSGTRLTVV.

CDR3 sequence: CASSFPGLNEQFF. For the CDR3, the DNA is TGTGCCAGCAGCTTCCCGGGACTGAATGAGCAGTTCTTC. The chain combines TRBV7-2 with TRBJ2-1, with a weak D call TRBD2 (6 bases). V lost 3 bases to trimming and J lost 7 bases, with 10 bases between them. CDR3 length: 13 residues. Germline V gene lookup returns CDR1 SGHTA and CDR2 FQGNSA. The variable domain in full, completed from reference TRBV7-2 and TRBJ2-1, reads GAGVSQSPSNKVTEKGKDVELRCDPISGHTALYWYRQSLGQGLEFLIYFQGNSAPDKSGLPSDRFSAERTGGSVSTLTIQRTQQEDSAVYLCASSFPGLNEQFFGPGTRLTVL.

The chain uses TRBV7-6 and TRBJ2-3; 7 bases fit TRBD2. The CDR3 has 16 amino acids. CDR1 SGHVS and CDR2 FNYEAQ come from the germline V gene. V was pared by 1 base and J by 7 bases, with 11 bases of the junction left unmatched. CDR3 amino acids: CASSLGAVRGTHTQYF. CDR3 bases: TGTGCCAGCAGCTTAGGTGCTGTGCGGGGGACCCATACGCAGTATTTT.

V usage is TRBV27 and J usage is TRBJ1-5; D unclear. The CDR3 extends over 14 amino acids. Germline loops: CDR1 MNHEY, CDR2 SMNVEV (reference sequence). Trimming removed 1 base from V and 2 bases from J, with 6 bases in between. CDR3 nucleotide sequence: TGTGCCAGCAGTTTATTGCGGGGCAATCAGCCCCAGCATTTT. Translating it yields CASSLLRGNQPQHF.

The gene calls are TRBV18 and TRBJ1-3; D unclear. Germline V lookup: CDR1 KGHSH, CDR2 LQKENI. This CDR3 has 13 amino acids. V was pared by 2 bases and J by 7 bases, with 9 bases between. CDR3 DNA: TGTGCCAGCTCACCAGGGCTGGGTAACACCATATATTTT. It codes for CASSPGLGNTIYF.

This clone was recorded only once. CDR3 DNA: TGTGCCAGCAGTCCTCCAGGCACCTACGAGCAGTACTTC. Translation gives CASSPPGTYEQYF. The rearrangement joins TRBV28 to TRBJ2-7; D ambiguous. The CDR3 totals 13 residues. Germline V CDR1 and CDR2: MDHEN, SYDVKM. Trimming took 5 bases from V and 2 from J, leaving 10 bases between them.